Sequencing of this T cell receptor (beta chain) was carried out in a study of blood T cells in healthy people across ages. In the case of this clonotype: The antigen remains undetermined.

J lost 3 bases, V lost 3 bases, and 5 bases had no gene match. This CDR3 is 13 amino acids long. Germline loops: CDR1 DFQATT, CDR2 SNEGSKA (reference sequence). Findings and limits, study-wide: Since the PBMCs were unsorted, naive and antigen-experienced cells could not be conclusively compared.

It was with a sample-barcoded 5' primer and a J-beta primer mix that a second PCR of about 6 to 12 cycles was run. TCRdb called the 5' RACE reads again in MiXCR, with one record for every CDR3 protein. The sample lists 550,000 to 750,000 distinct CDR3 sequences, 20% to 25% occurring once. The TCR originated in a man between 65 and 85 years old in good health. The sequenced material came from blood. The chain has TRBV20-1 and TRBJ2-7, with 7 bases matching TRBD1. CDR3 amino acids: CSASAGTVYEQYF. CDR3 coding DNA: TGCAGTGCTAGCGCCGGGACAGTCTACGAGCAGTACTTC.